These T cell receptor beta chains were read from a single sample in a study of memory CD4+ T cells and cytomegalovirus serostatus. The table came from immunoSEQ multiplex PCR; TCRdb's copy has only in-frame clones and leaves some out. Of 45,000 to 50,000 clones listed, roughly 80% are singletons. The sequencing sample was made of memory CD4+ T cells from blood. These receptors came from an adult in good health and CMV-seronegative. CDR3s include the opening cysteine and the closing phenylalanine or tryptophan.

V gene	J gene	CDR3 protein
TRBV6-1	TRBJ1-1	CASSAPETNTEAFF
TRBV4-1	TRBJ2-3	CASSQEQGTVGTQYF
TRBV6-6	TRBJ1-2	CASNRQGAEGYTF
TRBV6-5	TRBJ1-2	CASSPDGGRPYGYTF
TRBV7-2	TRBJ1-5	CASSFRHSIYSNQPQHF
TRBV7-3	TRBJ2-1	CASSQGQPGSDEQFF
TRBV7-9	TRBJ1-2	CASSLGQRDGYTF
TRBV5-1	TRBJ2-5	CASSLEREETQYF
TRBV7-2	TRBJ2-7	CASSPLVLASNEQYF
TRBV7-5	TRBJ2-3	CVRSLDTSQLRSDTQYF
TRBV10-3	TRBJ2-1	CAISGAGTSGGNEQFF
TRBV7-8	TRBJ1-2	CASSAGQLYGYTF
TRBV6-1	TRBJ2-7	CASRDRNYEQYF
TRBV7-9	TRBJ1-1	CASSRRGYTEAFF
TRBV5-1	TRBJ2-3	CASSLASASTDTQYF
TRBV19	TRBJ1-2	CASSWANYGYTF
TRBV30	TRBJ2-5	CAWVTLGETQYF
TRBV4-1	TRBJ2-7	CASSQGLQGIEQYF
TRBV9	TRBJ1-2	CASSADAGQAGYGYTF
TRBV30	TRBJ2-5	CAWSVVAETQYF
TRBV19	TRBJ1-2	CASSIPGTATNYGYTF